One and the same sample provided the 5 T cell receptor beta chains below, sequenced in a study of blood T cells in healthy people across ages (dated by TCRdb to between 2015 and 2016). The library was built by means of 5' RACE. A second PCR of roughly 7 to 12 cycles was performed with a sample-barcoded 5' primer and a J-beta primer mix. Through fastp at Q25 and MiXCR, TCRdb rebuilt clones from the public reads, retaining in-frame beta chains. Identical CDR3 proteins give one entry, which carries the most common genes and DNA. A total of over 1,500,000 distinct CDR3 sequences appear in this sample, more than 35% of them only once. The ten largest clones take up about 21% of the sample. Sequencing was performed on blood. These receptors all come from a human donor in good health.

The chain links TRBV4-3 to TRBJ2-3; 7 bases match TRBD1. The junction had 5 bases not matched to a gene; V was cut back by 0 bases and J by 5 bases. The CDR3 totals 15 residues. Germline V CDR1 and CDR2: LGHNA, YSLEER. CDR3 sequence: CASSQEEGAGDTQYF. CDR3 sequence (DNA): TGCGCCAGCAGCCAAGAAGAGGGGGCTGGAGATACGCAGTATTTT.

This clonotype has just one count. The gene calls are TRBV5-1 and TRBJ1-1, with 8 bases lining up with TRBD1. The CDR3 totals 14 residues. Germline CDR1 and CDR2: SGHRS and YFSETQ. V was clipped by 1 base and J by 8 bases; unmatched bases: 7. CDR3 bases: TGCGCCAGCAGCTTGCTCGGGACAGGAGACGAAGCTTTCTTT. The encoded protein is CASSLLGTGDEAFF.

J is TRBJ2-1 and V is TRBV10-3; possibly TRBD2 for D (5 bases). V dropped 4 bases and J dropped 10 bases, with 14 bases sitting between them. The CDR3 runs to 13 residues. CDR1 and CDR2 (germline): ENHRY, SYGVKD. The CDR3 reads CAISVSGMKEQFF. The CDR3 nucleotides read TGTGCCATCAGTGTTTCGGGGATGAAAGAGCAGTTCTTC.

The chain uses TRBV6-1 and TRBJ1-5; 11 bases are a match to TRBD1. This CDR3 has 17 residues. Germline trimming cut 6 bases from V and 2 bases from J; bases unmatched to any gene: 9. Looked up from germline, CDR1 is MNHNS and CDR2 is SASEGT. This CDR3 reads CASSLNSGQGGNQPQHF. CDR3 nucleotides: TGTGCCAGCAGCCTAAACTCGGGACAGGGGGGCAATCAGCCCCAGCATTTT.

In this sample, this clonotype turned up a few times. The rearrangement links TRBV4-1 to TRBJ1-5, with a weak D call TRBD1 (6 bases). With 0 bases removed from V and 0 bases from J, the gap between germline ends came to 9 bases. CDR1 and CDR2 (germline): MGHRA, YSYEKL. The CDR3 runs to 16 residues. The CDR3 loop reads CASSQEGTLSNQPQHF. CDR3 DNA: TGCGCCAGCAGCCAAGAGGGGACACTTAGCAATCAGCCCCAGCATTTT.